The next 16 T cell receptor beta chains were all read from a single sample in a study of blood T cells in healthy people across ages. Alongside a J-beta primer mix, a sample-barcoded 5' primer served in a second PCR lasting 7 to 11 cycles. Using its own MiXCR run on the 5' RACE reads, TCRdb lists one record per CDR3 protein. There are about 580,000 distinct CDR3 sequences in the sample; around 48% occur only once, and about 26% lies in the top ten. What was sequenced was blood. The receptors originated from a man aged 80 or over in good health.

The CDR3, as DNA: TGTGCCAGCAGCTCCGGACAGGGGGCTGGTGAGCAGTTCTTC. Protein sequence: CASSSGQGAGEQFF. The genes are TRBV7-9 and TRBJ2-1, with 11 bases fitting TRBD1. V was pared by 4 bases and J by 9 bases, with 5 bases of the junction left unmatched. Germline CDR1 SEHNR, CDR2 FQNEAQ (reference sequence). The CDR3 loop spans 14 amino acids.

This clonotype has a single count. A much larger clone is a single base away; this may be a read error. The chain combines TRBV7-9 with TRBJ2-7; TRBD1 or TRBD2 may be the D gene (5 bases each). V was cut by 4 bases and J by 5 bases, with 21 bases left in between. There are 16 residues in the CDR3. CDR1 and CDR2 from the germline V gene are SEHNR and FQNEAQ (reference sequence). CDR3: CASSWLGRGRDHEQYF. CDR3 sequence (DNA): TGTGCCAGCAGCTGGCTGGGTAGGGGACGGGATCACGAGCAGTACTTC.

The CDR3 nucleotides read TGCGCCAGCAGCCTTTACGTCTCTGGGGCCAACGTCCTGACTTTC. It is translated as CASSLYVSGANVLTF. V usage is TRBV4-3 and J usage is TRBJ2-6; D is undetermined. Per the germline V gene, CDR1 is LGHNA and CDR2 is YSLEER. Trimming pared 4 bases from V and 0 bases from J, leaving 7 bases between. The CDR3 runs 15 residues.

The chain carries TRBV9 and TRBJ2-5; perhaps TRBD1 as D (6 bases). CDR1 and CDR2 from the germline V gene are SGDLS and YYNGEE. The CDR3 loop spans 13 amino acids. Trimming stripped 4 bases from V and 2 bases from J, with 9 bases between. The CDR3 sequence is CASSTGQQETQYF. The DNA of the CDR3 is TGTGCCAGCAGCACCGGACAGCAAGAGACCCAGTACTTC.

This rearrangement joins TRBV20-1 to TRBJ2-7; a weak D match, TRBD2 (5 bases). The J call is doubtful: the DNA matches TRBJ2-5 better. The CDR3 runs 14 residues. Germline CDR1 is DFQATT and CDR2 is SNEGSKA (reference sequence). DNA of the CDR3: TGCAGTGCAATCTCGAATCCGCCGGGGAAGACCCAGTACTTC. Protein: CSAISNPPGKTQYF.

The chain links TRBV27 to TRBJ2-7, with 14 nucleotides matching TRBD2. The CDR3 is made up of 14 amino acids. V was clipped by 7 bases and J by 6 bases; unmatched bases: 5. Germline CDR1 reads MNHEY; CDR2 reads SMNVEV (reference sequence). The CDR3 is CASTGTSGSSEQYF. DNA for the CDR3: TGTGCCAGCACCGGGACTAGCGGGAGTAGCGAGCAGTACTTC.

The chain is built from TRBV14 and TRBJ1-1; no reliable D call. Germline assignment: CDR1 SGHDN and CDR2 FVKESK. V was cut by 8 bases and J by 4 bases, with 14 bases left in between. This CDR3 has 13 amino acids. CDR3 loop: CASQNTRGTEAFF. The CDR3 DNA sequence: TGTGCCAGCCAAAACACCCGGGGCACTGAAGCTTTCTTT. Filled out from reference TRBV14 and TRBJ1-1, the complete variable domain reads EAGVTQFPSHSVIEKGQTVTLRCDPISGHDNLYWYRRVMGKEIKFLLHFVKESKQDESGMPNNRFLAERTGGTYSTLKVQPAELEDSGVYFCASQNTRGTEAFFGQGTRLTVV.

The genes are TRBV5-1 and TRBJ1-2, with 9 bases lining up with TRBD1. The germline V gene has CDR1 SGHRS and CDR2 YFSETQ. With V trimmed by 4 bases and J by 7 bases, 11 bases remained unmatched. CDR3 length: 15 residues. The CDR3 loop reads CASSTTDRGAGGYTF. CDR3 coding DNA: TGCGCCAGCAGCACTACCGACAGGGGGGCTGGTGGCTACACCTTC. Supplemented by reference TRBV5-1 and TRBJ1-2, the full variable domain reads KAGVTQTPRYLIKTRGQQVTLSCSPISGHRSVSWYQQTPGQGLQFLFEYFSETQRNKGNFPGRFSGRQFSNSRSEMNVSTLELGDSALYLCASSTTDRGAGGYTFGSGTRLTVV.

This chain's CDR3 is CASSREGASNQPQHF. The CDR3 nucleotides read TGTGCCAGCTCACGCGAGGGGGCAAGCAATCAGCCCCAGCATTTT. The chain recombines TRBV18 with TRBJ1-5; 7 nucleotides align to TRBD1. CDR3 length: 15 amino acids. Germline CDR1 is KGHSH and CDR2 is LQKENI. J lost 1 base, V lost 4 bases, and 4 bases had no gene match.

Only one count was recorded for this clonotype. A junction end diverges from the germline sequence, so it may reflect a read error. The genes are TRBV4-2 and TRBJ2-3; the match to TRBD2 covers 8 bases. CDR3 length: 18 amino acids. Germline-derived CDR1 and CDR2 are LGHNA and YNFKEQ. The DNA for the CDR3 is TGTGCCAGCAGCCAAGATCTTACTAGCGGTACTAGCACAGATGCGCAGTATTTT. Encoded protein: CASSQDLTSGTSTDAQYF.

A few counts support this clonotype. The chain links TRBV6-6 to TRBJ1-1, with TRBD1 matching 9 bases. The CDR3 loop spans 15 amino acids. The ends lost 0 bases at V and 5 bases at J; junction bases unmatched: 4. Germline lookup yields CDR1 MNHNY and CDR2 SVGAGI (reference sequence). CDR3 sequence (DNA): TGTGCCAGCAGTTACTCAGGGACAGGGTGGACTGAAGCTTTCTTT. It yields the protein CASSYSGTGWTEAFF.

In its sample, this clonotype was seen a few times. This chain links TRBV7-9 with TRBJ2-3, with a tentative D call TRBD1 (6 bases). In germline, CDR1 is SEHNR, CDR2 FQNEAQ (reference sequence). With 6 bases removed from V and 3 bases from J, the gap between germline ends came to 22 bases. The CDR3 is 17 residues long. The DNA of the CDR3 is TGTGCCAGCAGTACCGGGACAACCAAAAGGGGGACAGATACGCAGTATTTT. It translates to CASSTGTTKRGTDTQYF. Full variable domain (rest looked up from reference TRBV7-9 and TRBJ2-3): DTGVSQNPRHKITKRGQNVTFRCDPISEHNRLYWYRQTLGQGPEFLTYFQNEAQLEKSRLLSDRFSAERPKGSFSTLEIQRTEQGDSAMYLCASSTGTTKRGTDTQYFGPGTRLTVL.

This chain uses TRBV20-1 with TRBJ2-7; D is possibly TRBD2 (6 bases). The DNA matches TRBJ2-5 better at its end, which makes the J call doubtful. Germline V gene lookup returns CDR1 DFQATT and CDR2 SNEGSKA (reference sequence). The CDR3 spans 16 residues. CDR3 protein: CSAGRTHAGSSGTQYF. CDR3 nucleotides: TGCAGTGCTGGACGGACACACGCGGGGTCCTCAGGGACCCAGTACTTC.

The chain combines TRBV20-1 with TRBJ2-7; TRBD1 matches 7 bases. Gene TRBJ2-5 matches the end of the DNA better, so the J call may be wrong. The CDR3 sequence is 13 residues long. Germline loops: CDR1 DFQATT, CDR2 SNEGSKA (reference sequence). CDR3 in amino acids: CSERTPGGETQYF. CDR3 in DNA: TGCAGTGAACGGACGCCAGGGGGAGAGACCCAGTACTTC.

This clonotype was counted between two and nine times. The V gene is TRBV20-1, the J gene TRBJ2-5; tentative D call: TRBD1 (5 bases). Near its end, the DNA agrees better with TRBJ2-7, so the J call may be wrong. The length of the CDR3 is 13 residues. Germline CDR1 is DFQATT and CDR2 is SNEGSKA (reference sequence). CDR3 DNA: TGCAGTGCTAGAGACAGGGTCGGCGACGAGCAGTACTTC. Its protein product is CSARDRVGDEQYF.

A few counts support this clonotype. The J gene is TRBJ2-3, the V gene TRBV11-3; unclear D gene. Germline V gene lookup returns CDR1 SGHNT and CDR2 YENEEA. This CDR3 comprises 16 residues. Trimming took off 4 bases at V and 0 bases at J, with 14 bases between the two ends. In DNA, the CDR3 is TGTGCCAGCAGCTCCGGAGTGGGTCGGAGCACAGATACGCAGTATTTT. Translated: CASSSGVGRSTDTQYF.